This T cell receptor (beta chain) was observed in a study of shared clonotypes between healthy human individuals (TCRdb year 2020). Notes on the research overall: The cohort comprised a couple of women and a few men aged 18 to 49 years. For each donor, three plates each were used for CD4 naive and CD4 memory, two plates were used for CD8 naive, and one plate was used for CD8 memory. To estimate repertoire size and how much clonotypes are shared between individuals, the study performed deep sequencing of blood TCR repertoires from about 5 healthy adults. To increase sequencing depth and limit assay-specific biases, different laboratories used diverse techniques to prepare libraries and sequence TCR repertoires. Each donor's leukapheresis produced roughly between roughly 0.85 and 10 billion PBMCs. Study-level results and caveats: About 5% of naive CD4, more than 3% of naive CD8, approximately 2% of memory CD4, and 0.35% to 0.5% of memory CD8 clonotypes were shared across a few donors. Pairwise subsampling led to the expectation that sequencing depth would affect the degree of clonotype sharing among donors. Naive subsets generally had larger estimated clonotype richness than memory subsets. Incomplete sequencing was indicated by rarefaction of sorted-subset datasets, despite the large sequencing depth. Clonotypes shared by all four sorted-subset donors showed higher generation probabilities than non-shared clonotypes. Only blood was sampled, and tissue TCR repertoires likely differ from those in blood. The genetic and exposure-history diversity represented was limited by the small number of donors.

The CDR3 holds 15 amino acids from the cysteine to the phenylalanine. Of the read, only the CDR3 DNA is kept; its 45 bases are in frame from base 1. At the junction V is shortened by 3 bases and J by 4 bases, with 16 bases in between. According to the germline V gene (reference sequence), CDR1 reads GTSNPN and CDR2 reads SVGIG. Turning to this clone: Its antigen is not yet known. No much larger clonotype is one base removed from it; base qualities were not supplied.

Using the deep immunoSEQ assay, TCR CDR3 regions were amplified from genomic DNA by multiplex PCR. Extracted genomic DNA from each cell subset was spread evenly across all wells of several immunoSEQ 96-well plates, with each plate serving as a replicate. For sorted subsets, each replicate PCR was loaded with 200 ng genomic DNA, equivalent to about 30,000 T cell genomes. Purified libraries were quantified with a Qubit 3.0 fluorometer, sized on a Bioanalyzer 2100, and re-quantified with the KAPA Library Quantification kit. Each immunoSEQ 96-well plate was sequenced on its own single-read 150-cycle Illumina NextSeq 550 flow cell. The published analysis was carried out like this. The immunoSEQ output contained only junctional sequences without quality scores, so filtering could not match that applied to full-length reads. Sequences were annotated with PyIR, a Python wrapper for IgBLAST v1.9, using IMGT germline references to assign V/J genes and CDR3. Any read was removed if the V/J assignment was weak (E-value above 1e-6), the CDR3 was missing, or the read contained stop codons, out-of-frame junctions, or ambiguous translated residues. A V3J clonotype was defined by an identical inferred V gene, J gene, and CDR3 amino acid sequence. Percentage overlap between repertoires was computed as shared unique clonotypes divided by the size of the smaller repertoire. RTK rarefaction, the Chao1 estimator, and Recon v2.1 estimates of unobserved clonotypes were used to assess repertoire richness. Generation probabilities were computed with OLGA for all TCRbeta clonotypes obtained by the gDNA method from four donors. Sourced from immuneACCESS, this table was stored by TCRdb with only in-frame sequences that have V and J called. A share of the clones is absent; for the studies checked, an unresolved V gene accounts for under half, and the remainder has no known explanation. D and trimming come from the DNA, and the V and J calls and clone size come from that table. For this sample the table gives some 2,500,000 clones, of which approximately 93% were detected only once. The ten biggest clones cover roughly 0.36% of the sample.

Healthy HIV-negative adults with no recently reported acute infections or vaccinations were included as donors. Every donor was a Caucasian adult residing in Nashville, Tennessee, USA. CD4+ T cells were enriched through magnetic negative selection, after which naive cells were positively selected on CD45RA and the remaining negative fraction served as the memory subset. Blood was collected by leukapheresis, and PBMCs were isolated by Ficoll-Histopaque density gradient centrifugation and then cryopreserved in liquid nitrogen vapor phase. Analytical flow cytometry was used to check the purity and quantity of every magnetically sorted T cell population. From each sorted fraction, genomic DNA was isolated and quantified by UV absorbance on a Nanodrop 2000c.

This TCR derives from a man aged 18-30 years in good health. Some clones in this sample may be carry-over from other donors' samples. The material sequenced was naive CD4+ T cells from PBMCs. What the cell subset or site label conveys for this sample: CD45RA+ positively selected. Recombination linked TRBV30 to TRBJ1-5, with a tentative D gene TRBD1 over 5 matching bases. The DNA sequence is given as TGTGCCTGGAGGGGACTCAGGTTTGGGAATCAGCCCCAGCATTTT. Its translation is CAWRGLRFGNQPQHF.